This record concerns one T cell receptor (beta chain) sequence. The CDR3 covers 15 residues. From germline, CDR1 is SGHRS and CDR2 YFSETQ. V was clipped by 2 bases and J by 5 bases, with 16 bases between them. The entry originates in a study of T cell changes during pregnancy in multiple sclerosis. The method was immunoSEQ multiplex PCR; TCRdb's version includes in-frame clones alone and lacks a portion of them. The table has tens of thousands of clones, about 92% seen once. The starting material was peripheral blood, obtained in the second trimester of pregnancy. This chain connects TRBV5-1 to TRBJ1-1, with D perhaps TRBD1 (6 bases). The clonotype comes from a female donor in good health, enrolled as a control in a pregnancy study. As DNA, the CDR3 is TGCGCCAGCAGCTTATTGGAAACAGGGACAACTGAAGCTTTCTTT. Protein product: CASSLLETGTTEAFF.